What follows are 14 T cell receptor beta chains derived from one specimen sequenced in a study of tumor-infiltrating lymphocytes in primary liver carcinoma. Germline DNA was also extracted, with blood RNA taken from unsorted whole blood. Researchers generated TCR beta cDNA from roughly 520 ng of total RNA, relying on a constant-region primer. What produced the TCR beta libraries was three nested multiplex PCR rounds using slightly modified ARM-PCR. Primers for the first two PCR rounds were TRBV1-TRBV30 forward primers and a C-beta reverse primer (roughly 9 cycles per round). TCRdb processed the multiplex PCR reads anew with MiXCR; each CDR3 protein has one entry. Seen here are approximately 330,000 distinct CDR3 sequences, about 61% observed once, and the top ten hold about 6.3%. The sample consisted of peripheral blood. The receptor set was obtained from a man in his forties with primary liver carcinoma and hepatitis B virus infection.

The J gene is TRBJ2-7, the V gene TRBV10-3; either TRBD1 or TRBD2 may supply D (5 bases each). The CDR3 runs 14 residues. CDR1 is ENHRY and CDR2 is SYGVKD in the germline V gene. The germline V and J ends were trimmed by 9 bases and 8 bases, with 23 bases remaining between them. CDR3 sequence: CAMASGAGTYKQYF. The CDR3 bases are TGTGCCATGGCCTCCGGGGCCGGAACTTACAAGCAGTACTTC.

Points on this clonotype: At one boundary the junction diverges from the germline segment, which might be a read error. The chain combines TRBV6-2 or TRBV6-3 with TRBJ1-2, with D perhaps matching TRBD1 (5 bases). The CDR3 extends over 15 amino acids. Germline values: CDR1 MNHEY, CDR2 SVGEGT. CDR3 residues: CVSSPPQGTNYGYTF. In DNA form, the CDR3 reads TGTGTCAGCAGTCCACCCCAGGGCACTAACTATGGCTACACCTTC.

Only a few counts were recorded for this clonotype. This chain uses TRBV10-3 with TRBJ2-7; 10 bases are shared with TRBD1. This CDR3 comprises 14 residues. J was trimmed by 9 bases and V by 8 bases; bases with no gene match: 13. Germline CDR1 is ENHRY and CDR2 is SYGVKD. This CDR3 is CAISGQGTPYGQYF. As DNA, the CDR3 is TGTGCCATCTCGGGACAGGGGACTCCCTATGGGCAGTACTTC.

This clonotype was counted a few times. The J gene is TRBJ1-6, the V gene TRBV12-3 or TRBV12-4; D gene uncertain. The length of the CDR3 is 12 residues. With 3 bases removed from V and 7 bases from J, the gap between germline ends came to 4 bases. CDR3: CASSFGNSPLHF. Written as DNA, the CDR3 is TGTGCCAGCAGTTTTGGCAATTCACCCCTCCACTTT.

This clonotype was detected many times. This rearrangement joins TRBV6-5 to TRBJ2-7; D is perhaps TRBD2 (5 bases). V lost 2 bases to trimming and J lost 8 bases, with 16 bases between them. Germline V gene data show CDR1 as MNHEY and CDR2 as SVGAGI. This CDR3 region has 14 residues. CDR3 sequence (DNA): TGTGCCAGCAGTTACGAGAGCGGTTTACGACAGCAGTACTTC. Its protein product is CASSYESGLRQQYF.

For this clonotype: A junction end diverges from the germline sequence, so it may reflect a read error. The chain couples TRBV11-2 to TRBJ2-1, with 8 positions matching TRBD2. The CDR3 spans 15 residues. Germline CDR1 is SGHAT and CDR2 is FQNNGV. The CDR3 sequence: CASSLAVLADNEQFF. The CDR3 nucleotides are TGTGCTAGCAGCTTAGCAGTACTAGCGGACAATGAGCAGTTCTTC.

As concerns this clonotype: This could be a read error, since a much larger clone is one nucleotide away. The J gene is TRBJ2-5, the V gene TRBV6-2 or TRBV6-3; D is uncertain. V lost 0 bases, J lost 7 bases, and 12 bases lay in between. Germline assignment: CDR1 MNHEY and CDR2 SVGEGT. The CDR3 has 14 amino acids. The CDR3 protein is CASSYSYSSRTQYF. The CDR3 DNA reads TGTGCCAGCAGTTACTCGTACAGTAGTCGGACCCAGTACTTC.

On this clonotype itself: At one end, the junction sequence differs from germline, possibly due to a read error. The chain employs TRBV6-5 and TRBJ2-1; no reliable D call. The germline gives CDR1 MNHEY, CDR2 SVGAGI. The CDR3 spans 12 residues. The CDR3 reads CASGHQFNERFF. CDR3 coding DNA: TGTGCCAGCGGTCATCAATTCAATGAGCGGTTCTTC.

This clonotype was seen more than once but under ten times. The V gene is TRBV5-1, the J gene TRBJ2-2; D ambiguous. With 7 bases removed from V and 1 base from J, the gap between germline ends came to 8 bases. CDR1 is SGHRS and CDR2 is YFSETQ in the germline V gene. This CDR3 is built from 13 residues. The CDR3 protein is CASGLGNTGELFF. DNA for the CDR3: TGCGCCAGCGGCCTGGGGAACACCGGGGAGCTGTTTTTT.

About this clonotype itself: At one end the junction does not follow the germline gene, possibly because of a read error. The chain carries TRBV6-2 or TRBV6-3 and TRBJ2-7, with TRBD2 matching over 7 bases. The CDR3 covers 12 residues. Looked up from germline, CDR1 is MNHEY and CDR2 is SVGEGT. The CDR3 spells CTSETGGYEQYF. The DNA for the CDR3 is TGTACCAGTGAAACCGGGGGGTACGAGCAGTACTTC.

The chain is built from TRBV4-1 and TRBJ2-7, with 7 bases fitting TRBD1. CDR3 length: 15 amino acids. The germline gives CDR1 MGHRA, CDR2 YSYEKL. J lost 2 bases, V lost 10 bases, and 14 bases had no gene match. The CDR3 reads CATRSRTGTAYEQYF. In nucleotides, the CDR3 is TGCGCCACCCGCTCCCGTACCGGGACAGCCTACGAGCAGTACTTC.

This clonotype was recorded many times. The J gene is TRBJ2-7, the V gene TRBV11-2; D perhaps matches TRBD2 (6 bases). The CDR3 has 14 amino acids. The V and J ends lost 5 bases and 3 bases respectively, with 14 bases between them. Germline V CDR1 and CDR2: SGHAT, FQNNGV. The CDR3 spells CASSPRSGGYEQYF. The CDR3 coding sequence is TGTGCCAGCAGCCCCCGTAGCGGCGGCTACGAGCAGTACTTC.

This clonotype was picked up many times. V usage is TRBV5-6 and J usage is TRBJ2-5; 7 nucleotides agree with TRBD1. This CDR3 is built from 14 residues. V dropped 2 bases and J dropped 4; count of bases not matched to a gene: 5. Germline lookup yields CDR1 SGHDT and CDR2 YYEEEE. The CDR3 sequence: CASSFSGTVETQYF. CDR3 sequence (DNA): TGTGCCAGCAGCTTCTCCGGGACAGTAGAGACCCAGTACTTC.

The V gene is TRBV28, the J gene TRBJ2-7; TRBD1 or TRBD2 may be the D gene (6 bases each). This CDR3 has 14 amino acids. CDR1 is MDHEN, CDR2 SYDVKM, per germline. Trimming stripped 4 bases from V and 2 bases from J, with 12 bases between. The CDR3 loop is CASSSHRGAYEQYF. CDR3 coding DNA: TGTGCCAGCAGTTCCCATAGGGGGGCCTACGAGCAGTACTTC.